One and the same sample provided the 8 T cell receptor beta chains below, sequenced in a study of blood T cells in healthy people across ages. A second PCR of about 7 to 12 cycles used a sample-barcoded 5' primer and a J-beta primer mix. TCRdb passed the 5' RACE reads through MiXCR, listing each CDR3 protein once. This sample has over 1,200,000 distinct CDR3 sequences, with 45% to 70% found just once. Specimen: blood. The receptors stem from a man aged 18 to 30 in good health.

V is TRBV7-2 and J is TRBJ2-5; 8 nucleotides agree with TRBD1. Germline values: CDR1 SGHTA, CDR2 FQGNSA. This CDR3 spans 16 amino acids. J gave up 4 bases and V 1 base, and 8 bases lay outside the gene matches. In nucleotides, the CDR3 is TGTGCCAGCAGCTTAGGCATGAGACAGGGGAGAGAGACCCAGTACTTC. Protein: CASSLGMRQGRETQYF.

V is TRBV6-5 and J is TRBJ2-1; D gene ambiguous. This CDR3 comprises 11 residues. From germline, CDR1 is MNHEY and CDR2 SVGAGI. Trimming took off 7 bases at V and 6 bases at J, with 7 bases between the two ends. The CDR3 region has the DNA TGTGCCAGCAAAAGGAGCAATGAGCAGTTCTTC. Its protein is CASKRSNEQFF.

The CDR3 nucleotides read TGTGCCAGCAGCTTTCTTAACAACTATGGCTACACCTTC. Amino acid sequence: CASSFLNNYGYTF. The V call is TRBV7-2, the J call TRBJ1-2; D call uncertain. Germline loops: CDR1 SGHTA, CDR2 FQGNSA. CDR3 length: 13 amino acids. Between the trimmed V and J ends, which lost 3 bases and 2 bases, there was a span of 7 bases.

The J gene is TRBJ2-5, the V gene TRBV24-1; the match to TRBD2 covers 9 bases. CDR1 KGHDR and CDR2 SFDVKD come from the germline V gene. V was pared by 4 bases and J by 5 bases, with 7 bases of the junction left unmatched. The CDR3 is 15 residues long. The CDR3 sequence: CATSEPGLALETQYF. In DNA form, the CDR3 reads TGTGCCACCAGTGAGCCGGGACTAGCTCTGGAGACCCAGTACTTC.

The chain uses TRBV4-3 and TRBJ1-2; D perhaps matches TRBD1 (5 bases). Trimming cost V 4 bases and J 8 bases, with 11 bases left between them. CDR1 is LGHNA, CDR2 YSLEER, per germline. This CDR3 comprises 12 residues. The CDR3 DNA follows: TGCGCCAGCAGCCGGGGCGTAGAGGGCTACACCTTC. Protein: CASSRGVEGYTF.

This clonotype has only a few counts. This chain uses TRBV29-1 with TRBJ2-1, with 7 bases aligning to TRBD1. V gave up 6 bases and J gave up 7 bases; unmatched junction bases: 9. This CDR3 spans 13 amino acids. Germline V gene sequence: CDR1 SQVTM, CDR2 ANQGSEA. The CDR3 bases are TGCAGCGTGATAGGGGGCGAAGGGAATGAGCAGTTCTTC. Residues: CSVIGGEGNEQFF.

The V and J genes are TRBV11-2 and TRBJ2-5; D is perhaps TRBD1 or TRBD2 (6 bases each). The DNA end is a closer match to TRBJ2-7, so the J assignment may be wrong. CDR1 is SGHAT, CDR2 FQNNGV, per germline. The CDR3 consists of 16 residues. The CDR3 region is CASSGGGGADAYEQYF. The DNA for the CDR3 is TGTGCCAGCAGCGGAGGGGGTGGGGCAGATGCGTACGAGCAGTACTTC.

The chain couples TRBV7-2 to TRBJ2-2; D call uncertain. Germline CDR1 is SGHTA and CDR2 is FQGNSA. This CDR3 region has 16 residues. The V gene lost 3 bases and the J gene lost 7 bases, with 18 bases spanning the gap. The CDR3 reads CASSFAILKFFGELFF. CDR3 coding DNA: TGTGCCAGCAGCTTCGCCATACTTAAGTTCTTCGGGGAGCTGTTTTTT.